This TCR beta chain is drawn from a study of T cells after yellow fever vaccination. Study at large: Each low-cell-number fraction was prepared by means of SMART-Seq v4 Ultra Low Input.

General study findings and limits: It was the secondary response that reached its peak faster, day 5 versus 15, but it was weaker. Most clones from primary vaccination were detected again post-booster (about 96% CD4, 88% CD8).

Germline V gene sequence: CDR1 SGHNT, CDR2 YYREEE (reference sequence). CDR3 length: 14 residues. The ends were cut back, 0 bases at V and 11 bases at J, with 17 bases in the middle. This clonotype was seen a handful of times. Antigen: not known. TCRdb recomputed calls from the 5' RACE reads with MiXCR, one row per CDR3 protein. This sample has about 340,000 distinct CDR3 sequences; 3.5% to 4.5% occur once, and the top ten carry 20% to 30%. This receptor was obtained from a man aged 18 to 29 who received the YFV17D yellow fever vaccine. The chain uses TRBV5-4 and TRBJ1-2; tentatively, D is TRBD1 (5 bases). Here the sequenced sample was PBMCs, taken 5 days after the yellow fever booster vaccination. CDR3 coding DNA: TGTGCCAGCAGCTTGGCCTTGGGGGGAATCGGATACACCTTC. This codes for CASSLALGGIGYTF.